The table lists the clone carrying this T cell receptor beta chain with a count of one. The data were obtained in a study of T cell responses to AZD1222 COVID-19 vaccine. V was pared by 4 bases and J by 4 bases, with 14 bases between. Germline V gene data show CDR1 as MNHEY and CDR2 as SVGAGI. CDR3 length: 14 amino acids. Here immunoSEQ multiplex PCR was the method, and the copy in TCRdb shows in-frame clones only, minus some. The sample includes about 150,000 clones, 80% to 95% of them seen just once. The gene calls are TRBV6-5 and TRBJ2-7, with D tentatively TRBD1 or TRBD2 (5 bases each). This specimen was peripheral blood, taken on day 0 of AZD1222 vaccination. The TCR was taken from an adult in good health. The CDR3 reads CASSSNRWGYEQYF. CDR3 DNA sequence: TGTGCCAGCAGTTCGAACCGTTGGGGGTACGAGCAGTACTTC.